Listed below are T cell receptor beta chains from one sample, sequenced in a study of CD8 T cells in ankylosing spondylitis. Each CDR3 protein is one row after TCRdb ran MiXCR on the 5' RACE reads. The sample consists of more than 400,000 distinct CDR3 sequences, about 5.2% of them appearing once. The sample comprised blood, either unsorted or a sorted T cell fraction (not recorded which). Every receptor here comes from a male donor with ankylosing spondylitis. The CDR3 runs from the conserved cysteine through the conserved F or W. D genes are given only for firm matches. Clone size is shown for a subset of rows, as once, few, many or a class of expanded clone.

DNA: TGCAGCGTAGGCTGGGGGGAGCAGTACTTC; CDR3: CSVGWGEQYF; J: TRBJ2-7; size: many; V: TRBV29-1; D: -
DNA: TGTGCCAGCAGCCAATCCACAGTGAGGTCTTATGGCTACACCTTC; CDR3: CASSQSTVRSYGYTF; J: TRBJ1-2; size: many; V: TRBV16; D: -
DNA: TGTGCCAGCAGCTTACAAGGGGGGCGGGGGGTCCAAGAGACCCAGTACTTC; CDR3: CASSLQGGRGVQETQYF; J: TRBJ2-5; size: many; V: TRBV7-2; D: TRBD2
DNA: TGCGCCAGCAGCCAAGTCCTGGACACCTACGAGCAGTACTTC; CDR3: CASSQVLDTYEQYF; J: TRBJ2-7; size: many; V: TRBV4-1; D: -
DNA: TGTGCCAGCAGCTTTAGAAGAGCGTGGGCCACAGATACGCAGTATTTT; CDR3: CASSFRRAWATDTQYF; J: TRBJ2-3; size: many; V: TRBV7-2; D: -
DNA: TGTGCCAGCAGCCAAGTATGGGATTCCCTGTATGGCTACACCTTC; CDR3: CASSQVWDSLYGYTF; J: TRBJ1-2; size: many; V: TRBV3-1; D: -
DNA: TGCAGTGCTAGCGGGGGGCCTTACACCGGGGAGCTGTTTTTT; CDR3: CSASGGPYTGELFF; J: TRBJ2-2; size: many; V: TRBV20-1; D: -
DNA: TGTGCCAGCAGCTCATTTAACTATGGCTACACCTTC; CDR3: CASSSFNYGYTF; J: TRBJ1-2; size: -; V: TRBV7-2; D: -
DNA: TGTGCCAGCGGGGTAGCGGGCACAGATACGCAGTATTTT; CDR3: CASGVAGTDTQYF; J: TRBJ2-3; size: many; V: TRBV12-3/TRBV12-4; D: -
DNA: TGTGCCAGCAGCCAAGCCCTAACACGCTACTCTGGAAACACCATATATTTT; CDR3: CASSQALTRYSGNTIYF; J: TRBJ1-3; size: many; V: TRBV4-2; D: -
DNA: TGTGCCAGCAGCTTCGGCGGGACGCAGGATACGCAGTATTTT; CDR3: CASSFGGTQDTQYF; J: TRBJ2-3; size: many; V: TRBV5-8; D: -
DNA: TGCAGCGTTGAGGGGGGCGTAAGGGGCTACACCTTC; CDR3: CSVEGGVRGYTF; J: TRBJ1-2; size: many; V: TRBV29-1; D: -
DNA: TGTGCCAGCAGCCGACAGAAGTATGGCTACACCTTC; CDR3: CASSRQKYGYTF; J: TRBJ1-2; size: many; V: TRBV7-8; D: -
DNA: TGTGCCAGCAGCTTGGGAGGGGGTCAGCCCCAGCATTTT; CDR3: CASSLGGGQPQHF; J: TRBJ1-5; size: many; V: TRBV5-6; D: -
DNA: TGTGCCACCAGTGACGGGACAGGGGCCCCCTACGAGCAGTACTTC; CDR3: CATSDGTGAPYEQYF; J: TRBJ2-7; size: many; V: TRBV24-1; D: TRBD1
DNA: TGCAGTGCTAGACCCGGGACAACAAGTCGGGAAAAACTGTTTTTT; CDR3: CSARPGTTSREKLFF; J: TRBJ1-4; size: -; V: TRBV20-1; D: -
DNA: TGTGCCAGCAGCGCGGACTTCAGGGGAGACGACGAGCAGTACTTC; CDR3: CASSADFRGDDEQYF; J: TRBJ2-7; size: few; V: TRBV6-2/TRBV6-3; D: -
DNA: TGTGCCAGCAGCCTTGACCTACACTATGGCTACACCTTC; CDR3: CASSLDLHYGYTF; J: TRBJ1-2; size: many; V: TRBV7-9; D: -
DNA: TGTGCCACCAGTGACCCCGGACTAGCGGGAAGCTCCTACAATGAGCAGTTCTTC; CDR3: CATSDPGLAGSSYNEQFF; J: TRBJ2-1; size: many; V: TRBV24-1; D: TRBD2
DNA: TGTGCCAGCAGCTTCCAATCCTCTGGGGCCAACGTCCTGACTTTC; CDR3: CASSFQSSGANVLTF; J: TRBJ2-6; size: -; V: TRBV7-2; D: -
DNA: TGTGCCAGCAGCTTATATCGGCTCCGGGACAGGGGTGCTGAAGCTTTCTTT; CDR3: CASSLYRLRDRGAEAFF; J: TRBJ1-1; size: -; V: TRBV7-8; D: TRBD1
DNA: TGTGCCAGCAGCAGTATGGGGGAGTTAAGCGGATCATACAATGAGCAGTTCTTC; CDR3: CASSSMGELSGSYNEQFF; J: TRBJ2-1; size: many; V: TRBV6-1; D: -
DNA: TGTGCCAGCGCACGCTGGGACGCTGAAGCTTTCTTT; CDR3: CASARWDAEAFF; J: TRBJ1-1; size: many; V: TRBV6-6; D: -